This entry lists 5 T cell receptor beta chains sequenced from one sample in a study of T-cell memory formation after mild COVID-19. TCRdb processed the 5' RACE reads anew with MiXCR; each CDR3 protein has one entry. The sample carries 200,000 to 250,000 distinct CDR3 sequences, 15% to 20% recorded once. The sequenced sample consisted of PBMCs or a T cell subset sorted from them (not recorded which). The receptors were gathered from a man between 18 and 29 years old who had mild COVID-19 (a few samples of this study predate the infection). Cell type and time point are not known.

This clonotype was seen only once. J is TRBJ1-2 and V is TRBV7-2; D remains unclear. V was trimmed by 6 bases and J by 1 base, leaving 12 bases between them. Germline values: CDR1 SGHTA, CDR2 FQGNSA. This CDR3 has 14 amino acids. The CDR3: CASSPWTNNYGYTF. CDR3 in DNA: TGTGCCAGCAGTCCCTGGACCAATAACTATGGCTACACCTTC. The whole variable domain, remainder taken from reference TRBV7-2 and TRBJ1-2, is GAGVSQSPSNKVTEKGKDVELRCDPISGHTALYWYRQSLGQGLEFLIYFQGNSAPDKSGLPSDRFSAERTGGSVSTLTIQRTQQEDSAVYLCASSPWTNNYGYTFGSGTRLTVV.

The chain carries TRBV28 and TRBJ1-1, with no clear D. V shed 3 bases and J shed 1 base, with 9 bases lying between them. Per germline, CDR1 MDHEN and CDR2 SYDVKM. CDR3 size: 14 residues. The CDR3 loop is CASSFNTWNTEAFF. CDR3 in DNA: TGTGCCAGCAGTTTTAACACTTGGAACACTGAAGCTTTCTTT.

V and J are TRBV24-1 and TRBJ2-3, with TRBD2 identical over 11 bases. Trimming cost V 1 base and J 0 bases; bases outside gene matches: 5. Germline V gene data show CDR1 as KGHDR and CDR2 as SFDVKD. The CDR3 is made up of 18 amino acids. For the CDR3, the DNA is TGTGCCACCAGTGATTTTCCTAGCGGGGGGCCGAGCACAGATACGCAGTATTTT. It is translated as CATSDFPSGGPSTDTQYF.

The chain couples TRBV7-2 to TRBJ2-5, with TRBD2 matching over 13 bases. CDR1 and CDR2 (germline): SGHTA, FQGNSA. V shed 5 bases, J shed 5 bases, and the junction held 8 bases outside the gene matches. This CDR3 contains 16 residues. CDR3: CASSAGTSGVRETQYF. CDR3 nucleotide sequence: TGTGCCAGCAGCGCCGGGACTAGCGGGGTCAGGGAGACCCAGTACTTC.

V gene TRBV7-9 combines with J gene TRBJ2-1, with D hard to call. V was pared by 3 bases and J by 4 bases, with 13 bases between. Germline CDR1 and CDR2: SEHNR and FQNEAQ (reference sequence). CDR3 length: 15 amino acids. The CDR3 nucleotides read TGTGCCAGCAGCTTGGCCCGACGGGCTTACAATGAGCAGTTCTTC. Translating gives CASSLARRAYNEQFF.